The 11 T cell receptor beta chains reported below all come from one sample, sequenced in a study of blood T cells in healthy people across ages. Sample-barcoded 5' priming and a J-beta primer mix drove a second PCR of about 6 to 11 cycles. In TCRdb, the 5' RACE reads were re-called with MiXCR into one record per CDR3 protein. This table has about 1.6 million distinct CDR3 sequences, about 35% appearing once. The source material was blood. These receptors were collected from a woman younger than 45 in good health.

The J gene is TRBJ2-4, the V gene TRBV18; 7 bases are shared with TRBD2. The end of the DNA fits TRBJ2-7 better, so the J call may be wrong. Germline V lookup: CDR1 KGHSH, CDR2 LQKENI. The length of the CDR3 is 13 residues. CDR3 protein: CASSPWREYEQYF. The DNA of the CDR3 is TGTGCCAGCTCACCGTGGCGGGAGTACGAGCAGTACTTC.

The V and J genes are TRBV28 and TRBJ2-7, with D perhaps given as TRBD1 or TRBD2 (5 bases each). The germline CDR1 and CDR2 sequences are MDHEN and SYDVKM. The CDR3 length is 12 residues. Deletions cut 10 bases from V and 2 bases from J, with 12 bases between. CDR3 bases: TGTGCCACCCTGGGGACCCCCTACGAGCAGTACTTC. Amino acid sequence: CATLGTPYEQYF.

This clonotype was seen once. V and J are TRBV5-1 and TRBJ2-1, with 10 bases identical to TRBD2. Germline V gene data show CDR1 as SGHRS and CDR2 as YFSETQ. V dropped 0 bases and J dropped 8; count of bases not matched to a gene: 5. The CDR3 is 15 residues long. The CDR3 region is CASSLASGSGYEQFF. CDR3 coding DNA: TGCGCCAGCAGCTTGGCTAGCGGGAGTGGGTATGAGCAGTTCTTC.

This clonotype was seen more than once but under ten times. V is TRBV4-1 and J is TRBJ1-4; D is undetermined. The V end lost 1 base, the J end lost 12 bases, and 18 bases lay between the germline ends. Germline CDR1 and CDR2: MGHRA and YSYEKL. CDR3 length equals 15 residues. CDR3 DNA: TGCGCCAGCAGCCAAGCTGGCGGGTTAATGTTCGAACTGTTTTTT. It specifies CASSQAGGLMFELFF.

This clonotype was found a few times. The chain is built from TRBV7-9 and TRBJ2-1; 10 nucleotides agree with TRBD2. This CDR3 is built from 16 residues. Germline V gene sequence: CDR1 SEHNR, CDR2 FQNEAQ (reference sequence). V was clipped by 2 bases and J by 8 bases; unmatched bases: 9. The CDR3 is CASSLFGAGGPYEQFF. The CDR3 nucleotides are TGTGCCAGCAGCTTATTTGGAGCGGGAGGGCCATATGAGCAGTTCTTC.

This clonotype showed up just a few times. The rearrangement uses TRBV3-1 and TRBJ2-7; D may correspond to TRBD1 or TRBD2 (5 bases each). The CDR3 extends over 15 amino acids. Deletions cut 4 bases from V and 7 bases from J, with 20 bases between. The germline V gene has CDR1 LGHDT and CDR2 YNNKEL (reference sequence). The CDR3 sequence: CASSPDGARSGEQYF. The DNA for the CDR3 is TGTGCCAGCAGCCCTGACGGGGCAAGAAGTGGGGAGCAGTACTTC.

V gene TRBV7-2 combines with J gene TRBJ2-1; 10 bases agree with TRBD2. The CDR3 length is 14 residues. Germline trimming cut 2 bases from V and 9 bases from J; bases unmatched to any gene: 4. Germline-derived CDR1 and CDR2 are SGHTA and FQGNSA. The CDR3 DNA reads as TGTGCCAGCAGCTTATTAAGCGGGAGGGTTGAGCAGTTCTTC. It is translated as CASSLLSGRVEQFF.

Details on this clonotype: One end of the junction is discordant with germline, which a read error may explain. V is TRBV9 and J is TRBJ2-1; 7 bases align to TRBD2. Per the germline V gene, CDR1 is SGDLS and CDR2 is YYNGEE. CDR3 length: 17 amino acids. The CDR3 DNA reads TGTGCCAGCGGCGTAGATCTAGCGGCAAACTCCTACAATGAGCAGTTCTTC. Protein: CASGVDLAANSYNEQFF.

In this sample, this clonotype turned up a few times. CDR3 loop: CASRAEGQVPNNEQFF. In DNA form, the CDR3 reads TGTGCCAGCAGGGCCGAGGGACAGGTTCCCAACAATGAGCAGTTCTTC. V gene TRBV2 combines with J gene TRBJ2-1, with 8 nucleotides matching TRBD1. The CDR3 is 16 residues long. V shed 6 bases, J shed 5 bases, and the junction held 12 bases outside the gene matches. The germline V gene encodes CDR1 SNHLY and CDR2 FYNNEI.

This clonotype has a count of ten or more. CDR3 DNA sequence: TGTGCCAGCAGTTTAACCGGGTCTCTAATGGGCTACGAGCAGTACTTC. Protein: CASSLTGSLMGYEQYF. The chain recombines TRBV27 with TRBJ2-7; D gene unclear. The germline CDR1 and CDR2 sequences are MNHEY and SMNVEV (reference sequence). The CDR3 spans 16 residues. With 2 bases removed from V and 3 bases from J, the gap between germline ends came to 17 bases.

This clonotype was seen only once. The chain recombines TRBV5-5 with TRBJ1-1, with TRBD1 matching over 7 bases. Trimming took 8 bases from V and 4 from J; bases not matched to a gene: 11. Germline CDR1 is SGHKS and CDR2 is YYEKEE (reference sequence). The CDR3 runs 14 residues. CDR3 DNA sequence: TGTGCCAGTAGCCACAGGGGTCGCGGCACTGAAGCTTTCTTT. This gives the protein CASSHRGRGTEAFF.